The clone carrying this T cell receptor (beta chain) was counted a few times. No antigen is known for it. This record belongs to a study of radiation and T cells in renal cell carcinoma. Germline V CDR1 and CDR2: SEHNR, FQNEAQ (reference sequence). Unmatched junction bases numbered 3, after V lost 4 bases and J lost 14 bases. The CDR3 has 11 residues. Sequenced by immunoSEQ multiplex PCR; TCRdb stores in-frame clones only, minus some. The sample lists around 20,000 clones; around 52% were seen once. Study-level findings and limits: Sampling covered only around 0.98 g of each tumor. Baseline intratumoral clonotype presence is unknown without pretreatment biopsies.

Treatment given: 15 Gy SBRT to primary tumor, nephrectomy 4 weeks later. Material: tumor tissue, obtained from a patient whose treatment included radiotherapy and nephrectomy. This sequence was found in a woman aged 50 to 60 with renal cell carcinoma. This chain joins TRBV7-9 and TRBJ1-2; 11 nucleotides match TRBD1. The CDR3 DNA reads TGTGCCAGCAGCTCTGGACAGGGGGCTACCTTC. Encoded protein: CASSSGQGATF.